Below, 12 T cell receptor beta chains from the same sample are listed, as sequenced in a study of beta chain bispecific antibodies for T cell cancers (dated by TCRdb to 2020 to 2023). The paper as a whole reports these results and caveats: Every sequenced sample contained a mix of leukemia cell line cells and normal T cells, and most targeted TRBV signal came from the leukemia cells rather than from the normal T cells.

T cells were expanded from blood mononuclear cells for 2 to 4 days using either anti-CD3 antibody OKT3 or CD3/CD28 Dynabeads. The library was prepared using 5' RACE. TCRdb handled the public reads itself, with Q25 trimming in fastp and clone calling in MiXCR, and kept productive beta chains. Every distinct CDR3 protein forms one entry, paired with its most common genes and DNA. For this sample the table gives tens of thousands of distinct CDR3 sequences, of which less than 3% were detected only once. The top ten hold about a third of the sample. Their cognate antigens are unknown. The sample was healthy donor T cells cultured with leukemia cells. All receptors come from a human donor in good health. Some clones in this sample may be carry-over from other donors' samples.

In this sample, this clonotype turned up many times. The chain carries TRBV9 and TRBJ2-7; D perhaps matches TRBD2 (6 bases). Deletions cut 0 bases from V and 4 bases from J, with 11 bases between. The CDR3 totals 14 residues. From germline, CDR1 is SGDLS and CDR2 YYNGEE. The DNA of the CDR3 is TGTGCCAGCAGCGTAGCGCAAGGAGGGTACGAGCAGTACTTC. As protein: CASSVAQGGYEQYF.

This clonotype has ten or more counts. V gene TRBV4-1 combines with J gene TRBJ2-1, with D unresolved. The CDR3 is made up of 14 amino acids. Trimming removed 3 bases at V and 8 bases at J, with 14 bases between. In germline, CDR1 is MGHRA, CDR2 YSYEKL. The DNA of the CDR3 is TGCGCCAGCAGCCACTTGCCCCGTGGCTATGAGCAGTTCTTC. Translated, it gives CASSHLPRGYEQFF.

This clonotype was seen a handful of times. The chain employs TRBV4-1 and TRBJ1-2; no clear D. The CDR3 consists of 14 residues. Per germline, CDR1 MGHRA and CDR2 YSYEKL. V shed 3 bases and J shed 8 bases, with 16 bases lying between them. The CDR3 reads CASSHSLALGGYTF. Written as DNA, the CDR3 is TGCGCCAGCAGCCATAGTCTGGCTCTCGGGGGCTACACCTTC.

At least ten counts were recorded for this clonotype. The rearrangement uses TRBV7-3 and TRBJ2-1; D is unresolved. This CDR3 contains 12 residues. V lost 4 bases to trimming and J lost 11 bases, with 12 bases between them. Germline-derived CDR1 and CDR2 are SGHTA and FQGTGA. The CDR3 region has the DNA TGTGCCAGCAGCTCCCTCGACGGGCAGCAGTTCTTC. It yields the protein CASSSLDGQQFF.

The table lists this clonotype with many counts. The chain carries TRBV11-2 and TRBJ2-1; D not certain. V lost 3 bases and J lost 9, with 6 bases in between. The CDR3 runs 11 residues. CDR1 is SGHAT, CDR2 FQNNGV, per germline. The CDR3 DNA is TGTGCCAGCAGCTTCGGTTCTGAGCAGTTCTTC. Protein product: CASSFGSEQFF.

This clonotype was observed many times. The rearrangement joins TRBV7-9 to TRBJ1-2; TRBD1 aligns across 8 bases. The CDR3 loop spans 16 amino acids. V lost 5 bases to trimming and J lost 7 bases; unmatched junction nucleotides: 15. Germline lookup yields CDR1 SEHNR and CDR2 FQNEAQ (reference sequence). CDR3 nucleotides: TGTGCCAGCAGCGCCACAGGGGGAAATCAGGCCGTTGGCTACACCTTC. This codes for CASSATGGNQAVGYTF. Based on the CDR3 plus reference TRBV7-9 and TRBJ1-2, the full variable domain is DTGVSQNPRHKITKRGQNVTFRCDPISEHNRLYWYRQTLGQGPEFLTYFQNEAQLEKSRLLSDRFSAERPKGSFSTLEIQRTEQGDSAMYLCASSATGGNQAVGYTFGSGTRLTVV.

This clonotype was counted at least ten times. CDR3 sequence: CASSLRAHEQFF. CDR3 DNA: TGTGCCAGCAGCCTCCGGGCCCACGAGCAGTTCTTC. This chain joins TRBV3-1 and TRBJ2-1; D call uncertain. This CDR3 has 12 amino acids. CDR1 LGHDT and CDR2 YNNKEL come from the germline V gene (reference sequence). Trimming removed 4 bases at V and 10 bases at J, with 11 bases between.

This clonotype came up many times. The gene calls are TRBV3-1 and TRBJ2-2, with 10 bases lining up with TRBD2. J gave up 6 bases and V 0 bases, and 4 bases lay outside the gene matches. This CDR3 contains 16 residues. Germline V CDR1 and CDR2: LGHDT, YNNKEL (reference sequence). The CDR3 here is CASSQDPSGGPGELFF. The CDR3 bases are TGTGCCAGCAGCCAAGACCCTAGCGGGGGCCCCGGGGAGCTGTTTTTT.

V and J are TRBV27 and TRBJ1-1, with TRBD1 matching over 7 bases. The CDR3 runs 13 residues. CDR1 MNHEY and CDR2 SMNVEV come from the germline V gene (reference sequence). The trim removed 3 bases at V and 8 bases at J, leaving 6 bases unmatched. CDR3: CASSLWDRGEAFF. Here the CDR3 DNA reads TGTGCCAGCAGTTTGTGGGACAGAGGAGAAGCTTTCTTT.

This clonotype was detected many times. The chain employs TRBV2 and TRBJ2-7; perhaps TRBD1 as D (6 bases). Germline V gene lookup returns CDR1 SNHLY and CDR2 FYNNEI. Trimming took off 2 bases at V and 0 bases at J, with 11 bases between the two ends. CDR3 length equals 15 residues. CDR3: CASSENDRPSYEQYF. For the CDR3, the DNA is TGTGCCAGCAGTGAAAACGACAGGCCCTCCTACGAGCAGTACTTC.

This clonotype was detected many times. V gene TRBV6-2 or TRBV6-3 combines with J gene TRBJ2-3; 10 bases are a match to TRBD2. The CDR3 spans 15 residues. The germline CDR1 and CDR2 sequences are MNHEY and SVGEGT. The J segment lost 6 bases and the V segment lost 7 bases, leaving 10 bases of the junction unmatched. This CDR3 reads CASTSRLAGADTQYF. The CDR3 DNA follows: TGTGCCAGCACCTCCCGGCTAGCGGGGGCGGATACGCAGTATTTT.

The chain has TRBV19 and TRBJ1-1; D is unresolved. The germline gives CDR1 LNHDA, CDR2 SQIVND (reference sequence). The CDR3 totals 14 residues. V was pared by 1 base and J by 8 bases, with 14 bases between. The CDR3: CASSIGGVAVEAFF. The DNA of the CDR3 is TGTGCCAGTAGTATAGGCGGCGTGGCCGTAGAAGCTTTCTTT. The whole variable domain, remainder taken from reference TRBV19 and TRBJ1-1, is DGGITQSPKYLFRKEGQNVTLSCEQNLNHDAMYWYRQDPGQGLRLIYYSQIVNDFQKGDIAEGYSVSREKKESFPLTVTSAQKNPTAFYLCASSIGGVAVEAFFGQGTRLTVV.